This entry describes one T cell receptor beta chain. Its specificity is unknown. A read error may be the cause here, since a much bigger clone is one base away. This sample was included in a study of response to subunit inactivated influenza vaccine. Broader study findings: The authors suggested that few new T cells are recruited per seasonal influenza vaccination.

CDR1 SEHNR and CDR2 FQNEAQ come from the germline V gene (reference sequence). The CDR3 contains 17 residues. In TCRdb, the RT-PCR reads were re-called with MiXCR into one record per CDR3 protein. The sample contains around 790,000 distinct CDR3 sequences, about 20% of which appear only once. The J gene is TRBJ2-3, the V gene TRBV7-9; 7 nucleotides agree with TRBD2. This specimen consisted of PBMCs from blood, obtained roughly 5 days after vaccination. The sequence was obtained from a man aged 50-60 years who received an inactivated influenza vaccine. The CDR3 region is CASSSRGGLGATDTRYF. The CDR3 DNA sequence: TGTGCCAGCAGCTCTCGCGGCGGACTAGGGGCCACAGATACGCGGTATTTT.